The 2 T cell receptor beta chains in this list originate from one sample, sequenced in a study of blood T cells in healthy people across ages. A second PCR of 7 to 11 cycles used a sample-barcoded 5' primer and a J-beta primer mix. TCRdb re-called the 5' RACE reads with MiXCR, one entry per CDR3 protein. The data contain roughly 700,000 distinct CDR3 sequences, roughly 25% of them seen just once; the ten biggest clones take up roughly a tenth. The same data also contributed to another study, on T cells of mothers and their children.

Sequencing was done on a sample of blood. The receptors here all came from a boy younger than 18 in good health.

V gene TRBV5-1 combines with J gene TRBJ2-5, with 10 bases identical to TRBD1. The J call may be in error: the DNA end matches TRBJ2-7 better. Looked up from germline, CDR1 is SGHRS and CDR2 is YFSETQ. The CDR3 is made up of 19 amino acids. CDR3: CASSFTITTRDRGTYEQYF. In DNA form, the CDR3 reads TGCGCCAGCAGCTTCACCATCACGACCCGGGACAGGGGAACCTACGAGCAGTACTTC.

The chain employs TRBV20-1 and TRBJ2-5; 8 bases are a match to TRBD1. CDR1 is DFQATT, CDR2 SNEGSKA, per germline (reference sequence). V was clipped by 2 bases and J by 5 bases; unmatched bases: 7. The CDR3 contains 14 residues. For the CDR3, the DNA is TGCAGTGCTAGACGAGCAGGGGGCACGGAGACCCAGTACTTC. Residues: CSARRAGGTETQYF.